This TCR beta chain was identified during a study of CD8 T cells in Susac syndrome. General study results and limits: The number of individuals included in the study's TCR sequencing and HLA analysis was acknowledged as relatively small.

After extraction with the RNeasy kit, roughly 0.5 to 1 ug of the RNA was reverse transcribed using random hexamers. TCRdb ran MiXCR on the immunoSEQ multiplex PCR reads and lists one entry per CDR3 protein. Among a few hundred thousand distinct CDR3 sequences listed, just over 90% were seen once. Of note for this clonotype: Its specificity is not known.

Unmatched junction bases numbered 7, after V lost 7 bases and J lost 2 bases. In germline, CDR1 is LNHDA, CDR2 SQIVND (reference sequence). The CDR3 sequence is 14 residues long. TEMRA cells were FACS-enriched and CD8+ and CD4+ T cells negatively isolated. The source of this sequence is a human donor with multiple sclerosis. This chain joins TRBV19 and TRBJ1-1; 7 bases line up with TRBD1. Sequencing was carried out using CD4+ T cells from PBMCs. CDR3 bases: TGTGCCAGTACCCCAGGGGGTTTTAACACTGAAGCTTTCTTT. Translating it yields CASTPGGFNTEAFF.